The rows below give T cell receptor beta chains drawn from one sample of a study of cytomegalovirus exposure and HLA in healthy donors. The table came from immunoSEQ multiplex PCR; TCRdb's copy has only in-frame clones and leaves some out. The top ten clones hold 1.5% to 2% of a sample with about 190,000 clones, about 81% of them seen once. Sequencing was done on a sample of PBMCs. These receptors were taken from a man between 18 and 35 years old in good health and CMV-seronegative. Each CDR3 is given with its conserved first and last residue. Each record gives: clone size, D gene, J gene, V gene, CDR3 protein, CDR3 DNA. D genes are given only for firm matches. The size of a clone is reported for some rows only, either as once, few or many, or as a class for expanded clones.

>few|.|TRBJ1-1|TRBV4-3
CASSQGRQDTEAFF
TGCGCCAGCAGCCAAGGTCGACAGGACACTGAAGCTTTCTTT
>.|TRBD2|TRBJ2-2|TRBV6-4
CASSDTTSGSVELFF
TGTGCCAGCAGTGACACTACTAGCGGGAGTGTGGAGCTGTTTTTT
>.|.|TRBJ1-5|TRBV28
CASSRPQTGTNQPQHF
TGTGCCAGCAGCCGTCCCCAGACAGGCACTAATCAGCCCCAGCATTTT
>.|.|TRBJ1-3|TRBV7-9
CASSLAAGLFSGNTIYF
TGTGCCAGCAGCTTAGCGGCGGGCCTTTTCTCTGGAAACACCATATATTTT
>.|.|TRBJ2-4|TRBV28
CASSLLDGGVGLAKNIQYF
TGTGCCAGCAGTTTGCTCGACGGAGGGGTTGGGTTAGCCAAAAACATTCAGTACTTC
>.|.|TRBJ1-2|TRBV7-6
CASSLGSGRVYTF
TGTGCCAGCAGCTTAGGTAGTGGCAGGGTCTACACCTTC
>.|.|TRBJ2-3|TRBV7-2
CASSPGTFTDTQYF
TGTGCCAGCAGCCCCGGGACTTTCACAGATACGCAGTATTTT
>.|TRBD1|TRBJ2-3|TRBV2
CASRQGAEDTQYF
TGTGCCAGCAGACAGGGGGCGGAGGATACGCAGTATTTT
>.|TRBD2|TRBJ2-7|TRBV7-2
CASRLAGALSYEQYF
TGTGCCAGCAGACTAGCGGGGGCCCTCTCCTACGAGCAGTACTTC
>.|TRBD2|TRBJ2-7|TRBV4-3
CASSQDASGRLSYEQYF
TGCGCCAGCAGCCAAGATGCTAGCGGGAGATTGTCCTACGAGCAGTACTTC
>medium-sized|.|TRBJ2-2|TRBV6-4
CASSDSQDTGELFF
TGTGCCAGCAGTGACTCGCAGGACACCGGGGAGCTGTTTTTT
>.|.|TRBJ1-5|TRBV7-8
CASSLLRTADNQPQHF
TGTGCCAGCAGCTTACTACGGACAGCCGACAATCAGCCCCAGCATTTT
>.|.|TRBJ2-2|TRBV9
CASSVVVSGGRNTGELFF
TGTGCCAGCAGCGTAGTCGTATCGGGGGGCAGGAACACCGGGGAGCTGTTTTTT
>.|TRBD2|TRBJ2-3|TRBV7-9
CASSRTSGGGTDTQYF
TGTGCCAGCAGTCGTACTAGCGGGGGAGGCACAGATACGCAGTATTTT
>.|TRBD1|TRBJ1-2|TRBV6-6
CASSRTGGSPDGYTF
TGTGCCAGCAGTCGAACAGGGGGCTCCCCCGATGGCTACACCTTC
>.|.|TRBJ2-3|TRBV5-1
CASSLGMLVPDTQYF
TGCGCCAGCAGCTTGGGAATGCTAGTTCCAGATACGCAGTATTTT
>.|TRBD2|TRBJ2-1|TRBV11-2
CASSPLAVAYNEQFF
TGTGCCAGCAGTCCACTAGCGGTGGCCTACAATGAGCAGTTCTTC
>.|TRBD1|TRBJ1-2|TRBV2
CASSERDRAYYGYTF
TGTGCCAGCAGTGAACGGGACAGGGCTTACTATGGCTACACCTTC
>once|.|TRBJ1-1|TRBV10-3
CASKLADTEAFF
TGTGCCAGCAAACTAGCGGACACTGAAGCTTTCTTT
>.|TRBD1|TRBJ2-1|TRBV7-2
CASRSGTGVDEQFF
TGTGCCAGCAGGTCCGGGACAGGGGTCGATGAGCAGTTCTTC
>.|.|TRBJ2-7|TRBV19
CASSIAYGDEQYF
TGTGCCAGTAGTATAGCCTACGGGGACGAGCAGTACTTC
>.|.|TRBJ1-2|TRBV4-2
CASSKPSGGAHYGYTF
TGTGCCAGCAGCAAACCAAGCGGGGGCGCTCACTATGGCTACACCTTC
>.|.|TRBJ2-3|TRBV6-6
CASRGGGGGKTQYF
TGTGCCAGCAGAGGGGGGGGTGGCGGGAAGACGCAGTATTTT
>.|.|TRBJ2-7|TRBV15
CATKRENSYEQYF
TGTGCCACTAAGCGAGAGAACTCCTACGAGCAGTACTTC
>.|TRBD2|TRBJ2-7|TRBV9
CASSPGTSGYEQYF
TGTGCCAGCAGCCCTGGGACTAGCGGCTACGAGCAGTACTTC
>.|.|TRBJ1-3|TRBV30
CAWSVSGNTIYF
TGTGCCTGGAGTGTATCAGGAAACACCATATATTTT
>.|TRBD1|TRBJ2-5|TRBV4-3
CASSQDPGGRTQYF
TGCGCCAGCAGCCAAGATCCAGGGGGTAGGACCCAGTACTTC